One and the same sample provided the 32 T cell receptor beta chains below, sequenced in a study of T cell responses to AZD1222 COVID-19 vaccine (dated by TCRdb to the early 2020s). To prepare the library, the immunoSEQ multiplex PCR assay was applied. The table was pulled from immuneACCESS by TCRdb, which kept in-frame rearrangements only. Such tables lose some clones; where checked, under half of the loss comes from unresolved V genes, and the rest has no known cause. In all, the sample holds tens of thousands of clones, and 92% of those were seen once. Roughly 4.7% of the sample lies in the top ten. The sample's time point label is to be understood as: about 28 days (+/-7) after the second vaccine dose. This material consisted of peripheral blood, taken 28 days after the second AZD1222 dose. The receptors derive from an adult who received the AZD1222 COVID-19 vaccine.

The chain links TRBV12-3 or TRBV12-4 to TRBJ1-2; 8 nucleotides agree with TRBD1. Unmatched junction bases numbered 3, after V lost 3 bases and J lost 6 bases. The CDR3 has 13 residues. CDR3 region: CASSLTGANGYTF. The CDR3 region has the DNA TGTGCCAGCAGTTTGACAGGGGCAAATGGCTACACCTTC.

The chain joins TRBV7-9 to TRBJ2-3; D possibly corresponds to TRBD2 (5 bases). The germline V gene encodes CDR1 SEHNR and CDR2 FQNEAQ (reference sequence). Trimming stripped 5 bases from V and 9 bases from J, with 18 bases between. CDR3 length equals 14 residues. The CDR3 nucleotides are TGTGCCAGCAGCGCAATGGGAGCCCCGGGGACGCAGTATTTT. Residues: CASSAMGAPGTQYF.

This sequence joins TRBV5-1 and TRBJ1-1, with D tentatively TRBD1 (6 bases). The CDR3 totals 14 residues. V lost 1 base, J lost 3 bases, and 10 bases lay in between. The germline gives CDR1 SGHRS, CDR2 YFSETQ. The CDR3 DNA reads TGCGCCAGCAGCTTGAGCAGGGGCGACACTGAAGCTTTCTTT. Residues: CASSLSRGDTEAFF.

This clone occurred once. This chain links TRBV5-1 with TRBJ1-1, with 7 nucleotides matching TRBD1. The CDR3 contains 15 residues. With V trimmed by 0 bases and J by 2 bases, 4 bases remained unmatched. Germline assignment: CDR1 SGHRS and CDR2 YFSETQ. Written as DNA, the CDR3 is TGCGCCAGCAGCTTGGGGACAGGTCGAAACACTGAAGCTTTCTTT. It translates to CASSLGTGRNTEAFF.

The chain uses TRBV3-1 (or the pseudogene TRBV3-2) and TRBJ1-1, with D perhaps matching TRBD1 (6 bases). V was shortened by 0 bases and J by 2 bases, with 16 bases between the two germline ends. Germline V gene data show CDR1 as LGHDT and CDR2 as YNNKEL (reference sequence). The CDR3 runs to 17 residues. The CDR3 DNA is TGTGCCAGCAGCCAAGACGGGGGCCCCCTTTCCAACACTGAAGCTTTCTTT. This translates into CASSQDGGPLSNTEAFF.

V and J are TRBV5-8 and TRBJ1-4; D is unresolved. Between the trimmed V and J ends, which lost 6 bases and 7 bases, there was a span of 16 bases. The CDR3 is made up of 14 amino acids. Germline V gives CDR1 SGHTS, CDR2 YDEGEE. The CDR3 is CASTGDWTVEKLFF. The CDR3, as DNA: TGTGCCAGCACCGGGGATTGGACGGTTGAAAAACTGTTTTTT.

The chain recombines TRBV30 with TRBJ1-1, with D maybe TRBD1 (6 bases). Germline CDR1 reads GTSNPN; CDR2 reads SVGIG (reference sequence). This CDR3 spans 12 amino acids. Trimming stripped 3 bases from V and 7 bases from J, with 12 bases between. The CDR3 spells CAWRTGYIEAFF. The DNA of the CDR3 is TGTGCCTGGAGGACAGGATATATTGAAGCTTTCTTT.

The chain combines TRBV29-1 with TRBJ2-5; 7 bases agree with TRBD2. V shed 4 bases, J shed 4 bases, and the junction held 15 bases outside the gene matches. Per the germline V gene, CDR1 is SQVTM and CDR2 is ANQGSEA. The CDR3 is 16 amino acids. The CDR3 loop reads CSVANRAGVFGETQYF. The CDR3, as DNA: TGCAGCGTTGCGAATCGTGCGGGAGTGTTTGGAGAGACCCAGTACTTC.

The gene calls are TRBV19 and TRBJ2-1, with 10 positions matching TRBD2. Per the germline V gene, CDR1 is LNHDA and CDR2 is SQIVND (reference sequence). The CDR3 runs to 14 residues. Germline trimming cut 6 bases from V and 6 bases from J; bases unmatched to any gene: 5. The CDR3 sequence: CASRRLAGVNEQFF. The CDR3 DNA reads TGTGCCAGTAGAAGGCTAGCGGGAGTCAATGAGCAGTTCTTC.

Only one count was recorded for this clone. The chain recombines TRBV6-5 with TRBJ1-4; tentative D call: TRBD1 (6 bases). Trimming removed 5 bases from V and 8 bases from J, with 15 bases in between. CDR3 length: 14 residues. Per germline, CDR1 MNHEY and CDR2 SVGAGI. The CDR3 DNA follows: TGTGCCAGCAGTCCCGGGGGGCTGCAAGAAAAACTGTTTTTT. It encodes CASSPGGLQEKLFF.

The V and J genes are TRBV28 and TRBJ2-7; possible D gene TRBD2, 7 bases. Germline lookup yields CDR1 MDHEN and CDR2 SYDVKM. CDR3 size: 14 residues. Trimming cost V 6 bases and J 0 bases, with 12 bases left between them. CDR3 loop: CASSLRGGSYEQYF. CDR3 nucleotides: TGTGCCAGCAGCCTAAGGGGGGGCTCCTACGAGCAGTACTTC. Full variable domain (outside the CDR3, taken from reference TRBV28 and TRBJ2-7): DVKVTQSSRYLVKRTGEKVFLECVQDMDHENMFWYRQDPGLGLRLIYFSYDVKMKEKGDIPEGYSVSREKKERFSLILESASTNQTSMYLCASSLRGGSYEQYFGPGTRLTVT.

This rearrangement joins TRBV5-1 to TRBJ1-3; D uncertain. The germline V and J ends were trimmed by 2 bases and 0 bases, with 9 bases remaining between them. The length of the CDR3 is 15 residues. Germline CDR1 SGHRS, CDR2 YFSETQ. The CDR3 DNA sequence: TGCGCCAGCAGCTTAGGAAGGAGCTCTGGAAACACCATATATTTT. Protein product: CASSLGRSSGNTIYF.

This chain connects TRBV5-6 to TRBJ2-7, with D uncertain. Germline-derived CDR1 and CDR2 are SGHDT and YYEEEE. This CDR3 contains 14 residues. Trimming pared 0 bases from V and 0 bases from J, leaving 7 bases between. The CDR3 loop reads CASSLERLSYEQYF. In DNA form, the CDR3 reads TGTGCCAGCAGCTTGGAGAGGCTCTCCTACGAGCAGTACTTC. Using reference TRBV5-6 and TRBJ2-7 for the parts outside the CDR3, the full variable domain is DAGVTQSPTHLIKTRGQQVTLRCSPKSGHDTVSWYQQALGQGPQFIFQYYEEEERQRGNFPDRFSGHQFPNYSSELNVNALLLGDSALYLCASSLERLSYEQYFGPGTRLTVT.

The rearrangement links TRBV4-3 to TRBJ2-1, with 7 bases identical to TRBD1. The CDR3 is 13 amino acids. The germline V gene encodes CDR1 LGHNA and CDR2 YSLEER. V shed 5 bases and J 9 bases; nucleotides not matched to a gene: 7. For the CDR3, the DNA is TGCGCCAGCAGCTTACAGGGGTTTGGTGAGCAGTTCTTC. Protein: CASSLQGFGEQFF.

With respect to this clone: Other DNA sequences in this specimen translate into the identical CDR3. The chain recombines TRBV7-7 with TRBJ1-1, with a weak D call TRBD1 (5 bases). The V gene's germline CDR1 is SSHAT and CDR2 FNYEAQ (reference sequence). The CDR3 runs 13 residues. The ends were cut back, 2 bases at V and 1 base at J, with 5 bases in the middle. The CDR3 sequence is CASSLTGNTEAFF. The CDR3 nucleotides read TGTGCCAGCAGCTTAACAGGGAACACTGAAGCTTTCTTT.

This clone was picked up one time. The chain is built from TRBV7-2 and TRBJ2-1; 9 bases fit TRBD2. Germline lookup yields CDR1 SGHTA and CDR2 FQGNSA. V was pared by 5 bases and J by 6 bases, with 11 bases of the junction left unmatched. CDR3 length equals 16 residues. The DNA for the CDR3 is TGTGCCAGCAGCACTTCCATAGCGGGAGTGGGCAATGAGCAGTTCTTC. It specifies CASSTSIAGVGNEQFF.

The rearrangement uses TRBV3-1 (or the pseudogene TRBV3-2) and TRBJ2-1; D possibly uses TRBD1 or TRBD2 (7 bases each). The CDR3 contains 15 residues. CDR1 is LGHDT and CDR2 is YNNKEL in the germline V gene (reference sequence). Between the trimmed V and J ends, which lost 4 bases and 4 bases, there was a span of 14 bases. The CDR3 DNA is TGTGCCAGCAGCCGGGAGGGGGCGGCGTACAATGAGCAGTTCTTC. Protein: CASSREGAAYNEQFF.

The rearrangement joins TRBV25-1 to TRBJ2-7; no definite D call. This CDR3 is built from 12 residues. Germline V lookup: CDR1 MGHDK, CDR2 SYGVNS. The germline V and J ends were trimmed by 2 bases and 3 bases, with 5 bases remaining between them. CDR3 nucleotide sequence: TGTGCCAGCAGTGAAGAGAGCTACGAGCAGTACTTC. Translation gives CASSEESYEQYF.

The V call is TRBV5-6, the J call TRBJ2-7; TRBD1 aligns across 8 bases. V gave up 5 bases and J gave up 2 bases; unmatched junction bases: 9. This CDR3 is built from 15 residues. Germline lookup yields CDR1 SGHDT and CDR2 YYEEEE. This CDR3 is CASRLLRDRPYEQYF. The CDR3 coding sequence is TGTGCCAGCAGACTCCTACGGGACAGGCCCTACGAGCAGTACTTC.

This sequence joins TRBV9 and TRBJ2-7; D remains unclear. Trimming took off 0 bases at V and 7 bases at J, with 11 bases between the two ends. The germline gives CDR1 SGDLS, CDR2 YYNGEE. This CDR3 contains 13 residues. For the CDR3, the DNA is TGTGCCAGCAGCGTAGTTACCTCTGGAGAGCAGTACTTC. Amino acids: CASSVVTSGEQYF.

V is TRBV5-1 and J is TRBJ2-3; 10 bases agree with TRBD1. The J segment lost 3 bases and the V segment lost 3 bases, leaving 10 bases of the junction unmatched. CDR3 size: 17 residues. Germline lookup yields CDR1 SGHRS and CDR2 YFSETQ. CDR3 sequence reads: CASSSYMRTGGTDTQYF. In nucleotides, the CDR3 is TGCGCCAGCAGCTCTTATATGAGGACAGGGGGGACAGATACGCAGTATTTT.

The rearrangement uses TRBV15 and TRBJ2-5, with 7 bases aligning to TRBD1. V lost 1 base, J lost 5 bases, and 4 bases stayed unmatched. The CDR3 contains 14 residues. Germline V gene lookup returns CDR1 LNHNV and CDR2 YYDKDF (reference sequence). The CDR3 DNA sequence: TGTGCCACCAGCAGAGGGGCAGGGGGTGAGACCCAGTACTTC. This encodes CATSRGAGGETQYF.

V is TRBV6-5 and J is TRBJ1-5; D remains unclear. CDR3 length: 13 amino acids. Germline CDR1 MNHEY, CDR2 SVGAGI. V lost 7 bases and J 1 base, leaving 8 bases between the germline ends. The CDR3 DNA reads TGTGCCAGCAAGGCAGTGAGCAATCAGCCCCAGCATTTT. The encoded protein is CASKAVSNQPQHF.

The rearrangement joins TRBV3-1 (or the pseudogene TRBV3-2) to TRBJ1-2; D not resolved. CDR3 size: 15 residues. The germline gives CDR1 LGHDT, CDR2 YNNKEL (reference sequence). V dropped 5 bases and J dropped 4 bases, with 17 bases sitting between them. CDR3 DNA: TGTGCCAGCAGCTATAAGGTTAGACTTACCTATGGCTACACCTTC. Amino acid sequence: CASSYKVRLTYGYTF.

In this sample, this clone turned up once. This chain links TRBV27 with TRBJ2-5, with TRBD1 matching 8 bases. Germline CDR1 is MNHEY and CDR2 is SMNVEV (reference sequence). Trimming removed 5 bases from V and 3 bases from J; junction bases left unmatched: 8. This CDR3 comprises 15 residues. The CDR3 coding sequence is TGTGCCAGCAGTGCCACCAGGGGGCGCGAAGAGACCCAGTACTTC. As protein: CASSATRGREETQYF.

V usage is TRBV15 and J usage is TRBJ2-1, with 8 bases lining up with TRBD2. The CDR3 sequence is 18 residues long. Looked up from germline, CDR1 is LNHNV and CDR2 is YYDKDF (reference sequence). After removal of 6 bases from V and 0 bases from J, the junction contained 13 bases not matched to a gene. CDR3 residues: CATRARGGGRTSYNEQFF. Here the CDR3 DNA reads TGTGCCACCAGAGCCCGGGGGGGCGGGAGAACCTCCTACAATGAGCAGTTCTTC.

The V call is TRBV27, the J call TRBJ1-2; D gene unclear. The CDR3 loop spans 14 amino acids. Germline loops: CDR1 MNHEY, CDR2 SMNVEV (reference sequence). Trimming took off 7 bases at V and 6 bases at J, with 18 bases between the two ends. The CDR3 protein is CASTATVFGDGYTF. CDR3 DNA: TGTGCCAGCACCGCCACGGTTTTCGGGGATGGCTACACCTTC.

The V gene is TRBV30, the J gene TRBJ1-4; D is ambiguous. With 7 bases removed from V and 5 bases from J, the gap between germline ends came to 11 bases. This CDR3 region has 12 residues. Germline V lookup: CDR1 GTSNPN, CDR2 SVGIG (reference sequence). CDR3 loop: CASGRINEKLFF. CDR3 nucleotide sequence: TGTGCCTCAGGACGGATAAATGAAAAACTGTTTTTT.

V usage is TRBV4-1 and J usage is TRBJ2-7, with 13 nucleotides matching TRBD2. Trimming took 3 bases from V and 2 from J; bases not matched to a gene: 10. The germline V gene has CDR1 MGHRA and CDR2 YSYEKL. The CDR3 is 18 amino acids. CDR3 region: CASSQALAGGSSTYEQYF. For the CDR3, the DNA is TGCGCCAGCAGCCAGGCACTAGCGGGAGGGTCGTCCACCTACGAGCAGTACTTC.

The rearrangement links TRBV4-3 to TRBJ1-3, with D perhaps matching TRBD1 (5 bases). The CDR3 is made up of 16 amino acids. V lost 0 bases, J lost 2 bases, and 11 bases lay in between. CDR1 LGHNA and CDR2 YSLEER come from the germline V gene. The CDR3 reads CASSQDKEGTGNTIYF. In nucleotides, the CDR3 is TGCGCCAGCAGCCAAGACAAAGAGGGGACTGGAAACACCATATATTTT.

The J gene is TRBJ2-6, the V gene TRBV28; 12 bases agree with TRBD2. Germline-derived CDR1 and CDR2 are MDHEN and SYDVKM. The junction had 12 bases not matched to a gene; V was cut back by 3 bases and J by 9 bases. This CDR3 has 18 amino acids. Written as DNA, the CDR3 is TGTGCCAGCAGTTTTTCTAGCGGGAGGGGGGTAGGTGGCAACGTCCTGACTTTC. Translating it yields CASSFSSGRGVGGNVLTF.

This clone was seen only once. This CDR3 is CASSATTGNQETQYF. The CDR3 coding sequence is TGTGCCAGCAGCGCCACGACAGGGAACCAAGAGACCCAGTACTTC. The chain carries TRBV9 and TRBJ2-5; 7 bases map to TRBD1. Losses at the gene ends were 3 bases for V and 0 bases for J; bases not matched to a gene: 5. CDR3 size: 15 residues. Germline V gene sequence: CDR1 SGDLS, CDR2 YYNGEE. The full variable domain, its missing parts supplied by reference TRBV9 and TRBJ2-5, is DSGVTQTPKHLITATGQRVTLRCSPRSGDLSVYWYQQSLDQGLQFLIQYYNGEERAKGNILERFSAQQFPDLHSELNLSSLELGDSALYFCASSATTGNQETQYFGPGTRLLVL.